A single sample is the source of the 25 T cell receptor beta chains below, sequenced in a study of T cell responses to AZD1222 COVID-19 vaccine. Method: immunoSEQ multiplex PCR; TCRdb's copy keeps in-frame clones and lacks some. The table lists 150,000 to 200,000 clones, 87% of them singletons. This material consisted of peripheral blood, taken on day 0 of MenACWY control vaccination. The receptors stem from an adult in good health.

This sequence joins TRBV7-6 and TRBJ1-2, with 11 positions matching TRBD1. Looked up from germline, CDR1 is SGHVS and CDR2 is FNYEAQ. The CDR3 runs to 17 residues. The J segment lost 7 bases and the V segment lost 2 bases, leaving 12 bases of the junction unmatched. In DNA, the CDR3 is TGTGCCAGCAGCTTAAATGTATTCGGACAGGGGGCCGGTGGCTACACCTTC. Its protein is CASSLNVFGQGAGGYTF.

The gene calls are TRBV30 and TRBJ1-4; TRBD1 agrees at 7 bases. The germline V gene encodes CDR1 GTSNPN and CDR2 SVGIG (reference sequence). This CDR3 has 15 amino acids. V lost 4 bases, J lost 4 bases, and 9 bases stayed unmatched. The CDR3 DNA reads as TGTGCCTGGAAGACAGGGTTCAGCAATAATGAAAAACTGTTTTTT. Encoded protein: CAWKTGFSNNEKLFF. The full variable domain, its missing parts supplied by reference TRBV30 and TRBJ1-4, is SQTIHQWPATLVQPVGSPLSLECTVEGTSNPNLYWYRQAAGRGLQLLFYSVGIGQISSEVPQNLSASRPQDRQFILSSKKLLLSDSGFYLCAWKTGFSNNEKLFFGSGTQLSVL.

In DNA, the CDR3 is TGTGCCAGCAGCCAAGAGTCTGGGGGTGATGAAAAACTGTTTTTT. Protein: CASSQESGGDEKLFF. The chain uses TRBV3-1 (or the pseudogene TRBV3-2) and TRBJ1-4; tentatively, D is TRBD1 (5 bases). V was trimmed by 0 bases and J by 6 bases, leaving 11 bases between them. CDR3 length: 15 residues. CDR1 LGHDT and CDR2 YNNKEL come from the germline V gene (reference sequence).

This chain uses TRBV5-4 with TRBJ2-3; D is ambiguous. V was clipped by 4 bases and J by 0 bases, with 9 bases between them. The CDR3 spans 14 residues. Germline V CDR1 and CDR2: SGHNT, YYREEE (reference sequence). The CDR3, as DNA: TGTGCCAGCAGCCTAGGTCCTAGCACAGATACGCAGTATTTT. The encoded protein is CASSLGPSTDTQYF.

J is TRBJ2-1 and V is TRBV9, with D unresolved. Between the trimmed V and J ends, which lost 0 bases and 7 bases, there was a span of 14 bases. The germline V gene has CDR1 SGDLS and CDR2 YYNGEE. The CDR3 consists of 15 residues. The CDR3 region has the DNA TGTGCCAGCAGCGTAGGGCCGGCTACCCAGAATGAGCAGTTCTTC. Amino acid sequence: CASSVGPATQNEQFF.

The rearrangement uses TRBV27 and TRBJ2-7; TRBD1 aligns across 11 bases. The germline V gene has CDR1 MNHEY and CDR2 SMNVEV (reference sequence). The CDR3 contains 12 residues. The DNA of the CDR3 is TGTACAAGCGAAGGGGACAGGGGGGAGCAGTACTTC. It yields the protein CTSEGDRGEQYF.

This chain uses TRBV15 with TRBJ2-7; 9 nucleotides align to TRBD1. This CDR3 has 15 amino acids. The J segment lost 7 bases and the V segment lost 0 bases, leaving 7 bases of the junction unmatched. From germline, CDR1 is LNHNV and CDR2 YYDKDF (reference sequence). CDR3 in DNA: TGTGCCACCAGCAGAGATGCGGGACAGGGTCGGGAGCAGTACTTC. The encoded protein is CATSRDAGQGREQYF.

This clone was seen a handful of times. The chain couples TRBV6-5 to TRBJ1-1; 7 nucleotides align to TRBD1. Trimming took 6 bases from V and 1 from J; bases not matched to a gene: 5. In germline, CDR1 is MNHEY, CDR2 SVGAGI. This CDR3 is built from 14 residues. The CDR3 coding sequence is TGTGCCAGCAGACCAGGGGGGTCGAACACTGAAGCTTTCTTT. Residues: CASRPGGSNTEAFF.

The rearrangement joins TRBV2 to TRBJ2-1; D gene unclear. Trimming took off 2 bases at V and 0 bases at J, with 5 bases between the two ends. Germline V gene data show CDR1 as SNHLY and CDR2 as FYNNEI. The length of the CDR3 is 14 residues. This chain's CDR3 is CASSEKDSYNEQFF. CDR3 DNA: TGTGCCAGCAGTGAAAAGGACTCCTACAATGAGCAGTTCTTC.

V usage is TRBV28 and J usage is TRBJ2-1; D remains ambiguous. Trimming removed 7 bases from V and 10 bases from J, with 11 bases in between. Germline CDR1 MDHEN, CDR2 SYDVKM. The CDR3 consists of 11 residues. The CDR3 DNA sequence: TGTGCCAGCACGGCCTGGACGGAGCAGTTCTTC. Protein product: CASTAWTEQFF.

The CDR3 loop is CASNKFSGGWVQETQYF. DNA for the CDR3: TGTGCCAGCAACAAATTCTCTGGGGGGTGGGTACAAGAGACCCAGTACTTC. V gene TRBV7-9 combines with J gene TRBJ2-5; TRBD2 is a possible D gene (6 bases). V dropped 7 bases and J dropped 2 bases, with 23 bases sitting between them. Germline V gene sequence: CDR1 SEHNR, CDR2 FQNEAQ (reference sequence). This CDR3 is 17 amino acids long. Looking up the rest from reference TRBV7-9 and TRBJ2-5 gives the full variable domain: DTGVSQNPRHKITKRGQNVTFRCDPISEHNRLYWYRQTLGQGPEFLTYFQNEAQLEKSRLLSDRFSAERPKGSFSTLEIQRTEQGDSAMYLCASNKFSGGWVQETQYFGPGTRLLVL.

The chain is built from TRBV28 and TRBJ2-7, with D possibly matching TRBD2 (6 bases). V was shortened by 5 bases and J by 2 bases, with 13 bases between the two germline ends. Germline V gene lookup returns CDR1 MDHEN and CDR2 SYDVKM. The CDR3 runs to 14 residues. The CDR3 DNA reads as TGTGCCAGCAGTACCATTAGCGGAGCCTACGAGCAGTACTTC. Residues: CASSTISGAYEQYF.

The V call is TRBV27, the J call TRBJ2-5, with D perhaps TRBD2 (6 bases). The CDR3 is made up of 15 amino acids. Trimming cost V 0 bases and J 5 bases, with 13 bases left between them. Per the germline V gene, CDR1 is MNHEY and CDR2 is SMNVEV (reference sequence). CDR3 region: CASSLSDQAGETQYF. DNA of the CDR3: TGTGCCAGCAGTTTATCGGACCAGGCGGGGGAGACCCAGTACTTC.

The chain joins TRBV7-2 to TRBJ2-7; D may match TRBD1 or TRBD2 (6 bases each). The CDR3 has 17 amino acids. The V gene lost 2 bases and the J gene lost 3 bases, with 20 bases spanning the gap. CDR1 is SGHTA and CDR2 is FQGNSA in the germline V gene. The CDR3 reads CASSLPRTGGQNYEQYF. CDR3 in DNA: TGTGCCAGCAGCTTACCTCGTACTGGGGGGCAGAACTACGAGCAGTACTTC.

The rearrangement uses TRBV30 and TRBJ2-6; possibly TRBD2 for D (6 bases). V lost 3 bases, J lost 3 bases, and 12 bases lay in between. From germline, CDR1 is GTSNPN and CDR2 SVGIG (reference sequence). The length of the CDR3 is 15 residues. The DNA of the CDR3 is TGTGCCTGGAGCCTGACGGGGGTTGGGGCCAACGTCCTGACTTTC. Translated: CAWSLTGVGANVLTF.

This clone was detected only once. CDR3 bases: TGTGCCAGCAGCCAAGCGGGGGGGAATGAAAAACTGTTTTTT. Amino acid sequence: CASSQAGGNEKLFF. This chain uses TRBV3-1 (or the pseudogene TRBV3-2) with TRBJ1-4; maybe TRBD1 (5 bases). This CDR3 contains 14 residues. The V and J ends lost 1 base and 5 bases respectively, with 8 bases between them. The germline CDR1 and CDR2 sequences are LGHDT and YNNKEL (reference sequence).

V gene TRBV5-1 combines with J gene TRBJ2-5, with D possibly matching TRBD2 (6 bases). The CDR3 is made up of 14 amino acids. Trimming shortened V by 4 bases and J by 2 bases, and 12 bases separated the two germline ends. Germline loops: CDR1 SGHRS, CDR2 YFSETQ. CDR3: CASSPRGSQETQYF. CDR3 DNA sequence: TGCGCCAGCAGCCCGCGGGGCAGTCAAGAGACCCAGTACTTC.

This chain uses TRBV19 with TRBJ1-5; TRBD1 matches at 9 bases. CDR3 length: 13 residues. The V segment lost 6 bases and the J segment 5 bases; nucleotides outside the gene matches: 2. Germline V gene data show CDR1 as LNHDA and CDR2 as SQIVND (reference sequence). CDR3 sequence (DNA): TGTGCCAGTAGAGGGACAGGGTATCAGCCCCAGCATTTT. This encodes CASRGTGYQPQHF. Supplemented by reference TRBV19 and TRBJ1-5, the full variable domain reads DGGITQSPKYLFRKEGQNVTLSCEQNLNHDAMYWYRQDPGQGLRLIYYSQIVNDFQKGDIAEGYSVSREKKESFPLTVTSAQKNPTAFYLCASRGTGYQPQHFGDGTRLSIL.

This chain joins TRBV5-1 and TRBJ2-1; D ambiguous. CDR1 and CDR2 (germline): SGHRS, YFSETQ. The CDR3 consists of 12 residues. V was clipped by 4 bases and J by 6 bases, with 8 bases between them. The CDR3: CASSGLFNEQFF. The CDR3 region has the DNA TGCGCCAGCAGCGGGCTATTCAATGAGCAGTTCTTC. The whole variable domain, remainder taken from reference TRBV5-1 and TRBJ2-1, is KAGVTQTPRYLIKTRGQQVTLSCSPISGHRSVSWYQQTPGQGLQFLFEYFSETQRNKGNFPGRFSGRQFSNSRSEMNVSTLELGDSALYLCASSGLFNEQFFGPGTRLTVL.

The V and J genes are TRBV10-3 and TRBJ2-7, with 11 nucleotides matching TRBD2. The CDR3 is 19 amino acids. Trimming at V came to 0 bases and at J to 0 bases, leaving 10 bases not matched to a gene. From germline, CDR1 is ENHRY and CDR2 SYGVKD. The CDR3 sequence is CAISESQTSGAQLSYEQYF. The CDR3 nucleotides are TGTGCCATCAGTGAGTCCCAGACTAGCGGGGCCCAACTCTCCTACGAGCAGTACTTC.

This chain uses TRBV28 with TRBJ2-1; D not resolved. V was trimmed by 8 bases and J by 4 bases, leaving 6 bases between them. Germline-derived CDR1 and CDR2 are MDHEN and SYDVKM. The CDR3 has 11 residues. The CDR3 here is CASGDYNEQFF. Here the CDR3 DNA reads TGTGCCAGCGGGGATTACAATGAGCAGTTCTTC.

This chain links TRBV5-1 with TRBJ2-1; 9 positions agree with TRBD2. The CDR3 totals 15 residues. Per germline, CDR1 SGHRS and CDR2 YFSETQ. V gave up 5 bases and J gave up 8 bases; unmatched junction bases: 11. CDR3 region: CASRIAGERWDEQFF. The CDR3 DNA sequence: TGCGCCAGCAGAATAGCGGGAGAAAGGTGGGATGAGCAGTTCTTC. Filled out from reference TRBV5-1 and TRBJ2-1, the complete variable domain reads KAGVTQTPRYLIKTRGQQVTLSCSPISGHRSVSWYQQTPGQGLQFLFEYFSETQRNKGNFPGRFSGRQFSNSRSEMNVSTLELGDSALYLCASRIAGERWDEQFFGPGTRLTVL.

The rearrangement uses TRBV12-3 or TRBV12-4 and TRBJ1-2, with D hard to call. V was shortened by 3 bases and J by 2 bases, with 7 bases between the two germline ends. CDR3 length: 13 residues. The CDR3 region is CASSFGLNYGYTF. CDR3 bases: TGTGCCAGCAGTTTCGGGTTAAACTATGGCTACACCTTC.

V gene TRBV11-2 combines with J gene TRBJ2-5; 11 nucleotides match TRBD1. The V and J ends lost 5 bases and 4 bases, in that order; junction bases with no gene match: 6. The CDR3 is made up of 15 amino acids. The germline CDR1 and CDR2 sequences are SGHAT and FQNNGV. CDR3 coding DNA: TGTGCCAGCAGCGACAGGGACAGGGGGAGAGAGACCCAGTACTTC. Amino acids: CASSDRDRGRETQYF.

The genes are TRBV4-1 and TRBJ1-6; TRBD1 aligns across 8 bases. The V gene's germline CDR1 is MGHRA and CDR2 YSYEKL. The CDR3 is 16 amino acids. After removal of 0 bases from V and 8 bases from J, the junction contained 6 bases not matched to a gene. The chain's CDR3 is CASSQDSTGGYSPLHF. The CDR3 DNA is TGCGCCAGCAGCCAAGATTCCACAGGGGGGTATTCACCCCTCCACTTT.